The 22 T cell receptor beta chains listed next were all sequenced from one sample in a study of OX40 agonist ivuxolimab in advanced cancers. Sequencing was performed with immunoSEQ multiplex PCR; in TCRdb, only in-frame clones are kept and a portion is missing. The repertoire holds around 83,000 clones, with 84% as singletons. The material was CD4+ or CD8+ T cells sorted from blood, obtained in a trial of the OX40 agonist ivuxolimab. All receptors derive from an adult with an advanced solid tumor such as melanoma, head and neck, liver or kidney cancer.

The chain couples TRBV18 to TRBJ1-1, with 9 bases matching TRBD1. The CDR3 loop spans 14 amino acids. Germline V CDR1 and CDR2: KGHSH, LQKENI. J was trimmed by 6 bases and V by 2 bases; bases with no gene match: 4. Here the CDR3 reads CASSPMNRGPEAFF. The CDR3 DNA is TGTGCCAGCTCACCAATGAACAGGGGGCCTGAAGCTTTCTTT.

This clone was counted a few times. The chain has TRBV19 and TRBJ1-1; D may be TRBD1 (5 bases). The germline V and J ends were trimmed by 3 bases and 5 bases, with 13 bases remaining between them. There are 14 residues in the CDR3. Germline V gene sequence: CDR1 LNHDA, CDR2 SQIVND (reference sequence). CDR3 sequence: CASSMGGARTEAFF. CDR3 bases: TGTGCCAGTAGTATGGGAGGGGCGAGGACTGAAGCTTTCTTT.

The V call is TRBV6-1, the J call TRBJ1-6; D not certain. In germline, CDR1 is MNHNS, CDR2 SASEGT. Trimming removed 6 bases at V and 6 bases at J, with 12 bases between. The CDR3 length is 14 residues. The CDR3: CASRDPGPNSPLHF. CDR3 nucleotide sequence: TGTGCCAGCAGGGACCCGGGTCCTAATTCACCCCTCCACTTT.

This clone was detected only once. The gene calls are TRBV9 and TRBJ2-1; TRBD2 might be the D (6 bases). The CDR3 has 17 residues. Germline lookup yields CDR1 SGDLS and CDR2 YYNGEE. Trimming left V 0 bases short and J 0 bases short, with 13 bases between. The CDR3 spells CASSVVGSGLSYNEQFF. Written as DNA, the CDR3 is TGTGCCAGCAGCGTAGTAGGTAGCGGACTCTCCTACAATGAGCAGTTCTTC.

In nucleotides, the CDR3 is TGTGCCAGCAGCTCGGGCTATCCCCCCACCTACGAGCAGTACTTC. This gives the protein CASSSGYPPTYEQYF. The chain has TRBV7-9 and TRBJ2-7; the D is unclear. V shed 4 bases and J shed 2 bases, with 15 bases lying between them. There are 15 residues in the CDR3. The V gene's germline CDR1 is SEHNR and CDR2 FQNEAQ (reference sequence).

V gene TRBV27 combines with J gene TRBJ2-2; 9 bases map to TRBD2. Germline CDR1 is MNHEY and CDR2 is SMNVEV (reference sequence). This CDR3 has 14 residues. J lost 8 bases, V lost 5 bases, and 6 bases had no gene match. Here the CDR3 reads CASSRVGLAGELFF. CDR3 coding DNA: TGTGCCAGCAGTCGCGTGGGACTAGCAGGGGAGCTGTTTTTT.

V usage is TRBV5-1 and J usage is TRBJ2-5; TRBD1 matches at 10 bases. Per the germline V gene, CDR1 is SGHRS and CDR2 is YFSETQ. This CDR3 region has 14 residues. Losses at the gene ends were 6 bases for V and 5 bases for J; bases not matched to a gene: 7. The chain's CDR3 is CASKPGQGWETQYF. The CDR3 DNA reads as TGCGCCAGCAAACCGGGACAGGGGTGGGAGACCCAGTACTTC.

This clone was seen once. The J gene is TRBJ2-3, the V gene TRBV7-2, with TRBD2 identical over 7 bases. With 6 bases clipped from V and 6 bases from J, the junction kept 9 bases outside the gene matches. CDR1 and CDR2 (germline): SGHTA, FQGNSA. The CDR3 has 14 residues. Here the CDR3 reads CASSASGGGDTQYF. CDR3 sequence (DNA): TGTGCCAGCAGTGCTAGCGGTGGTGGTGATACGCAGTATTTT.

The V and J genes are TRBV14 and TRBJ1-3; D gene ambiguous. Germline CDR1 and CDR2: SGHDN and FVKESK. The CDR3 contains 13 residues. Trimming removed 3 bases from V and 3 bases from J, with 6 bases in between. The CDR3 here is CASSQTYGNTIYF. In DNA, the CDR3 is TGTGCCAGCAGCCAGACCTATGGAAACACCATATATTTT.

V and J are TRBV30 and TRBJ2-7, with D perhaps given as TRBD1 or TRBD2 (6 bases each). CDR1 is GTSNPN and CDR2 is SVGIG in the germline V gene (reference sequence). V was trimmed by 7 bases and J by 2 bases, leaving 12 bases between them. The CDR3 sequence is 12 residues long. The DNA of the CDR3 is TGTGCCTCGGAGGGGGGCACCTACGAGCAGTACTTC. Protein sequence: CASEGGTYEQYF.

This clone turned up a few times. The chain employs TRBV9 and TRBJ2-1, with 7 bases matching TRBD1. This CDR3 contains 18 residues. Per germline, CDR1 SGDLS and CDR2 YYNGEE. J gave up 9 bases and V 3 bases, and 21 bases lay outside the gene matches. In DNA, the CDR3 is TGTGCCAGCAGCGAGAACCGGGACAGAGAATCACCTGGGAGTGAGCAGTTCTTC. It specifies CASSENRDRESPGSEQFF.

This chain connects TRBV6-6 to TRBJ2-1, with 13 bases aligning to TRBD2. The V gene's germline CDR1 is MNHNY and CDR2 SVGAGI (reference sequence). J was trimmed by 9 bases and V by 5 bases; bases with no gene match: 7. CDR3 size: 15 residues. CDR3 sequence (DNA): TGTGCCAGCAGTCTTACTAGCGGGAGGGCTGGTGAGCAGTTCTTC. Its protein is CASSLTSGRAGEQFF.

The chain employs TRBV5-8 and TRBJ1-5, with D uncertain. CDR1 and CDR2 (germline): SGHTS, YDEGEE. The CDR3 consists of 14 residues. V was cut by 7 bases and J by 1 base, with 12 bases left in between. This chain's CDR3 is CASYHRSSNQPQHF. CDR3 in DNA: TGTGCCAGCTATCACCGTTCGAGCAATCAGCCCCAGCATTTT.

A single count supports this clone. This sequence joins TRBV30 and TRBJ2-7; possibly TRBD1 for D (5 bases). The V and J ends lost 5 bases and 2 bases respectively, with 10 bases between them. Germline values: CDR1 GTSNPN, CDR2 SVGIG (reference sequence). The CDR3 totals 12 residues. CDR3 DNA: TGTGCCTGGGAACCAGGGACCTACGAGCAGTACTTC. Amino acid sequence: CAWEPGTYEQYF.

The CDR3 nucleotides are TGTGCCAGCGACACGGGACAAAGAAACACTGAAGCTTTCTTT. It specifies CASDTGQRNTEAFF. V and J are TRBV6-1 and TRBJ1-1, with D possibly being TRBD1 (6 bases). The ends were cut back, 8 bases at V and 2 bases at J, with 15 bases in the middle. Germline V CDR1 and CDR2: MNHNS, SASEGT. This CDR3 spans 14 amino acids.

This rearrangement joins TRBV6-1 to TRBJ2-3; 8 bases match TRBD1. Per the germline V gene, CDR1 is MNHNS and CDR2 is SASEGT. This CDR3 is 14 amino acids long. Trimming took 8 bases from V and 5 from J; bases not matched to a gene: 9. The CDR3 sequence: CASHGQGHRDTQYF. CDR3 coding DNA: TGTGCCAGCCACGGACAGGGCCACAGAGATACGCAGTATTTT.

This chain links TRBV30 with TRBJ1-2; the match to TRBD1 covers 9 bases. This CDR3 has 15 residues. V shed 1 base, J shed 8 bases, and the junction held 11 bases outside the gene matches. Germline lookup yields CDR1 GTSNPN and CDR2 SVGIG (reference sequence). CDR3 loop: CAWSGTGVGSEGYTF. Here the CDR3 DNA reads TGTGCCTGGAGTGGGACAGGGGTGGGTTCGGAGGGCTACACCTTC.

This clone was counted between two and nine times. The V call is TRBV5-5, the J call TRBJ1-2; TRBD1 is a possible D gene (5 bases). This CDR3 is 14 amino acids long. V gave up 9 bases and J gave up 3 bases, with 18 bases separating them. CDR1 and CDR2 (germline): SGHKS, YYEKEE (reference sequence). The CDR3 region has the DNA TGTGCCACTTCGGGGGTTCAGGGCTACTATGGCTACACCTTC. Translating it yields CATSGVQGYYGYTF.

CDR3 protein: CASSPGGPVNSPLHF. The CDR3 DNA sequence: TGTGCCAGCAGCCCCGGGGGTCCGGTGAATTCACCCCTCCACTTT. V and J are TRBV7-2 and TRBJ1-6, with D maybe TRBD1 (5 bases). The length of the CDR3 is 15 residues. V was shortened by 5 bases and J by 7 bases, with 15 bases between the two germline ends. CDR1 and CDR2 (germline): SGHTA, FQGNSA. The whole variable domain, filled in from reference TRBV7-2 and TRBJ1-6, reads GAGVSQSPSNKVTEKGKDVELRCDPISGHTALYWYRQSLGQGLEFLIYFQGNSAPDKSGLPSDRFSAERTGGSVSTLTIQRTQQEDSAVYLCASSPGGPVNSPLHFGNGTRLTVT.

The J gene is TRBJ2-5, the V gene TRBV7-8; D is possibly TRBD1 (5 bases). Germline-derived CDR1 and CDR2 are SGHVS and FQNEAQ. The V gene lost 5 bases and the J gene lost 1 base, with 11 bases spanning the gap. The CDR3 is 14 amino acids. The CDR3 spells CASSQTASQETQYF. The CDR3 DNA follows: TGTGCCAGCAGCCAGACAGCGTCCCAAGAGACCCAGTACTTC.

This rearrangement joins TRBV10-1 to TRBJ2-5; tentatively, D is TRBD1 (6 bases). Germline V gives CDR1 WNHNN, CDR2 SYGVQD (reference sequence). Trimming removed 7 bases at V and 5 bases at J, with 14 bases between. The CDR3 has 13 amino acids. The CDR3 here is CASNNRVGETQYF. The CDR3 nucleotides are TGCGCCAGCAATAACAGGGTCGGGGAGACCCAGTACTTC.

The genes are TRBV7-9 and TRBJ1-1; no firm D call. The CDR3 runs 11 residues. Trimming took off 3 bases at V and 6 bases at J, with 5 bases between the two ends. CDR1 is SEHNR, CDR2 FQNEAQ, per germline (reference sequence). The CDR3 protein is CASSFEPEAFF. CDR3 coding DNA: TGTGCCAGCAGCTTTGAGCCTGAAGCTTTCTTT.